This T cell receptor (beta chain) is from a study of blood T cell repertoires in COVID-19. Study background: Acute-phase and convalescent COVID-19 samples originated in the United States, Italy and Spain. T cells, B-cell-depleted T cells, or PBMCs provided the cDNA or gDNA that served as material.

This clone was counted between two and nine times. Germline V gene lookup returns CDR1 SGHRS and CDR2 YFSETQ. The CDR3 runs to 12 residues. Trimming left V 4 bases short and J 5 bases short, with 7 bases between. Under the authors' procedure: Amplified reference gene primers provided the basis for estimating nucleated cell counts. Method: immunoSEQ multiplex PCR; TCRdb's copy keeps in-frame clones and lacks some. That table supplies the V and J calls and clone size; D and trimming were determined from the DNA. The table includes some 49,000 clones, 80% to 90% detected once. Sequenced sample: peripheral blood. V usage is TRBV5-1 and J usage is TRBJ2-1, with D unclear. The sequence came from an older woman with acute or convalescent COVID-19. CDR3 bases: TGCGCCAGCAGCCTCAGAAACAATGAGCAGTTCTTC. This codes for CASSLRNNEQFF.